This paragraph covers one T cell receptor beta chain sequence. The data were obtained in a study of blood T cell repertoires in COVID-19. Study-level background: The origin of the acute and convalescent COVID-19 samples was the United States, Italy and Spain. T cells, B-cell-depleted T cells, or PBMCs provided the cDNA or gDNA that served as material.

Assay: immunoSEQ multiplex PCR; the TCRdb copy retains only in-frame clones and omits some. The sample has about 65,000 clones, 70% to 85% seen once. CDR1 and CDR2 (germline): MDHEN, SYDVKM. The V gene end was trimmed by 3 bases and the J gene end by 4 bases; junction bases not matched to a gene: 17. CDR3 length: 18 residues. The TCR originated in a human donor in a cohort sampled during active COVID-19. The sequencing input was peripheral blood. The chain combines TRBV28 with TRBJ1-2, with 7 bases that match TRBD1. Here the CDR3 DNA reads TGTGCCAGCAGTTTTCTCCTCCGGACAGGAGGTTCCGGCTATGGCTACACCTTC. This gives the protein CASSFLLRTGGSGYGYTF.